This T cell receptor beta chain was captured by sequencing in a study of glioma-infiltrating T cells (dated by TCRdb to the mid-2010s). Concerning the study at large: Glioma tissue, non-neoplastic brain tissue and matched peripheral blood mononuclear cells were used as sources from which TCR alpha- and beta-chain repertoires were sequenced. To measure how far tissue and blood T-cell populations diverged, each tissue-infiltrating repertoire was compared against the peripheral blood repertoire of the same patient. The paired cohort was made up of three low-grade glioma patients, 7 to 9 primary glioblastoma patients and three non-glioma patients who contributed non-neoplastic brain tissue. The study at large found these results: VJ-independent divergence between tissue and blood was below expectation in non-neoplastic patients but above expectation in all gliomas, especially low-grade gliomas. Only a very small number of CDR3 sequences turned up in both tissue and blood, a result put down to high CDR3 diversity combined with limited sampling. Group comparisons rested on small numbers: three non-neoplastic, three low-grade glioma and under ten glioblastoma patients.

This clonotype was found many times. Its antigen is currently not known. Base qualities are not provided; no much larger clone lies one nucleotide away. The iRepertoire nested amplicon-rescue multiplex PCR (arm-PCR) platform was used to amplify TCR alpha and beta CDR3 regions from RNA. One-step reverse transcription and amplification used about 95-400 ng of tissue mRNA or PBMC total RNA as input. Following bead purification, Illumina adapters were added by a secondary multiplex PCR, and libraries between 200 and 400 bp were gel-purified. Internal 6-nucleotide barcodes were carried by the libraries and were used for demultiplexing. The libraries were sequenced on an Illumina MiSeq using 2x220 or 2x250 nucleotide paired-end reads. In the source study's methods: Paired reads were merged with FLASH 1.2.11 and aligned to the GRCh37 human genome with BWA-MEM before extracting TRA and TRB reads. An IMGT-derived reference of cassette sequences and CDR3 motifs, with pseudogenes included, was used for V and J assignment. Three-frame translation of reads was performed, and productive CDR3s were defined as those with a C...FGXG motif and no stop codons. Clonotypes were defined as unique combinations of V-J cassette pair and CDR3 amino acid sequence. Reads were filtered by Hamming distance, with the threshold set by the sequence error rate of each sample in mapped regions. The public reads were quality trimmed at Q25 with fastp and then assembled into clones with MiXCR by TCRdb, keeping productive beta chains. Entries that share a CDR3 protein sequence are merged under the most common genes and DNA. The V and J calls and clone size are TCRdb's, not the authors'. For this sample the table gives over 80,000 distinct CDR3 sequences, of which around 42% were detected only once. 35% to 40% of the sample is held by the ten biggest clonotypes.

The V end loses 4 bases and the J end loses 2 bases, and a stretch of 9 bases separates them. CDR1 and CDR2 are drawn from the germline V gene (reference sequence): LNHNV, YYDKDF. The CDR3 numbers 14 residues from cysteine through phenylalanine. The read is trimmed to its CDR3 DNA, 42 bases read in frame from base 1. The chain is encoded by TRBV15 joined to TRBJ1-3; no D gene is confidently identified. Input material: glioma tissue, nonneoplastic brain tissue, or PBMCs (not recorded which). This receptor was identified in a human donor with low-grade glioma or glioblastoma, undergoing nonglioma brain surgery, or in good health (not recorded which). CDR3 sequence: CATSTRTTGNTIYF. In nucleotide form, the sequence is TGTGCCACCAGCACTAGGACGACTGGAAACACCATATATTTT.